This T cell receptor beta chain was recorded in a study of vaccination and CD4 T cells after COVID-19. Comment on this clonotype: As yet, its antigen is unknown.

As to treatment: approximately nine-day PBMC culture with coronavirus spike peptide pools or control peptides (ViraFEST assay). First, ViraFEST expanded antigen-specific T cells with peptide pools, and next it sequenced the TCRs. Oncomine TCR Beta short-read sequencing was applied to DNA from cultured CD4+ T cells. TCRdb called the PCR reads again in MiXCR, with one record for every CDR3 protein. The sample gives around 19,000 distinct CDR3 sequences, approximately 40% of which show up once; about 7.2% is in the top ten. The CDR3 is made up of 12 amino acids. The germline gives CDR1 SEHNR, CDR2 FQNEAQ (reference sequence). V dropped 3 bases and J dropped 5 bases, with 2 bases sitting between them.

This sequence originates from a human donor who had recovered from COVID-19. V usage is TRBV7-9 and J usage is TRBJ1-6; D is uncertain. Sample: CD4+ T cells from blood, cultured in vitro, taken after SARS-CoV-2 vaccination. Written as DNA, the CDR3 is TGTGCCAGCAGCTTGAATAATTCACCCCTCCACTTT. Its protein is CASSLNNSPLHF.